The next 26 T cell receptor beta chains were all read from a single sample in a study of response to subunit inactivated influenza vaccine. TCRdb analysed the RT-PCR reads with MiXCR anew, one entry per CDR3 protein. The sample shows roughly 710,000 distinct CDR3 sequences, 14% of them seen only once. Here the sequenced sample was PBMCs from blood, taken approximately 15 days before vaccination. These receptors were collected from a man aged 50-60 years who received an inactivated influenza vaccine.

This clonotype was counted many times. The chain combines TRBV12-3 or TRBV12-4 with TRBJ1-6; 8 nucleotides agree with TRBD1. This CDR3 contains 12 residues. The V segment lost 5 bases and the J segment 14 bases; nucleotides outside the gene matches: 5. The chain's CDR3 is CASSNGQGTLHF. The CDR3 nucleotides are TGTGCCAGCAGTAACGGACAGGGCACCCTCCACTTT.

J is TRBJ2-7 and V is TRBV20-1; 9 bases map to TRBD2. Germline V gene data show CDR1 as DFQATT and CDR2 as SNEGSKA (reference sequence). The junction had 8 bases not matched to a gene; V was cut back by 1 base and J by 4 bases. This CDR3 contains 15 residues. As DNA, the CDR3 is TGCAGTGCTAGAGGGTCGCGGGAGGGCTCATACGAGCAGTACTTC. Encoded protein: CSARGSREGSYEQYF.

This sequence joins TRBV4-3 and TRBJ2-7, with 11 bases fitting TRBD2. The junction had 16 bases not matched to a gene; V was cut back by 0 bases and J by 3 bases. The CDR3 has 20 residues. Germline V gene data show CDR1 as LGHNA and CDR2 as YSLEER. The CDR3 protein is CASSQDYIKGTSGSRYEQYF. The CDR3 nucleotides read TGCGCCAGCAGCCAAGATTATATAAAAGGAACTAGCGGGAGTCGCTACGAGCAGTACTTC.

Only a few counts were recorded for this clonotype. This chain joins TRBV29-1 and TRBJ1-2; the D gene is possibly TRBD1 (6 bases). V lost 6 bases and J lost 7, with 12 bases in between. The CDR3 has 11 amino acids. Germline V CDR1 and CDR2: SQVTM, ANQGSEA. CDR3 DNA: TGCAGCGTGACACAGGGCTCTGGCTACACCTTC. It is translated as CSVTQGSGYTF.

This clonotype was seen more than once but under ten times. This chain uses TRBV25-1 with TRBJ2-3, with D tentatively TRBD2 (5 bases). Trimming pared 3 bases from V and 10 bases from J, leaving 14 bases between. CDR1 is MGHDK, CDR2 SYGVNS, per germline. The CDR3 loop spans 13 amino acids. The CDR3 loop reads CASSDQVPEAQYF. The CDR3 DNA is TGTGCCAGCAGTGATCAGGTCCCGGAGGCGCAGTATTTT. Together with reference TRBV25-1 and TRBJ2-3, the CDR3 gives the full variable domain: EADIYQTPRYLVIGTGKKITLECSQTMGHDKMYWYQQDPGMELHLIHYSYGVNSTEKGDLSSESTVSRIRTEHFPLTLESARPSHTSQYLCASSDQVPEAQYFGPGTRLTVL.

The V call is TRBV15, the J call TRBJ2-7; the D gene is possibly TRBD2 (6 bases). The CDR3 is 15 residues long. Trimming removed 0 bases from V and 0 bases from J, with 9 bases in between. The V gene's germline CDR1 is LNHNV and CDR2 YYDKDF (reference sequence). CDR3 bases: TGTGCCACCAGCAGAGAGGCGGGATTCTCCTACGAGCAGTACTTC. Its translation: CATSREAGFSYEQYF.

This clonotype came up a few times. The chain couples TRBV6-1 to TRBJ2-7, with D perhaps assigned TRBD1 or TRBD2 (5 bases each). The V gene's germline CDR1 is MNHNS and CDR2 SASEGT. Trimming took 7 bases from V and 2 from J, leaving 12 bases between them. This CDR3 comprises 13 residues. Here the CDR3 DNA reads TGTGCCAGCACCAGCGGCAGGGCCTACGAGCAGTACTTC. Protein product: CASTSGRAYEQYF.

This clonotype was seen just once. This chain links TRBV30 with TRBJ2-5; unclear D gene. Germline-derived CDR1 and CDR2 are GTSNPN and SVGIG (reference sequence). V gave up 5 bases and J gave up 5 bases, with 12 bases separating them. There are 12 residues in the CDR3. DNA of the CDR3: TGTGCCTGGGAGAGGATTCCGGAGACCCAGTACTTC. Its translation: CAWERIPETQYF.

This clonotype came up a few times. V and J are TRBV3-1 and TRBJ2-7, with D possibly matching TRBD2 (5 bases). The CDR3 contains 17 residues. V was clipped by 1 base and J by 2 bases, with 18 bases between them. The germline CDR1 and CDR2 sequences are LGHDT and YNNKEL (reference sequence). The CDR3 sequence: CASSQGQRRTGTYEQYF. The DNA for the CDR3 is TGTGCCAGCAGCCAAGGGCAGAGACGGACTGGAACCTACGAGCAGTACTTC.

J is TRBJ2-1 and V is TRBV4-3, with 10 positions matching TRBD1. The germline V gene has CDR1 LGHNA and CDR2 YSLEER. The CDR3 covers 15 residues. The ends lost 5 bases at V and 8 bases at J; junction bases unmatched: 9. The CDR3 sequence: CASSLTGGDLYEQFF. The CDR3 region has the DNA TGCGCCAGCAGCTTGACAGGGGGCGATCTCTATGAGCAGTTCTTC.

The rearrangement joins TRBV6-4 to TRBJ1-2, with 9 bases aligning to TRBD1. The germline V gene has CDR1 MRHNA and CDR2 SNTAGT. V lost 9 bases, J lost 4 bases, and 12 bases stayed unmatched. The CDR3 sequence is 15 residues long. CDR3 sequence reads: CARKYRGLGPYGYTF. In nucleotides, the CDR3 is TGTGCCAGAAAATACAGGGGGCTGGGGCCCTATGGCTACACCTTC.

The chain's CDR3 is CFARDVTSGSYEQYF. The CDR3 DNA reads as TGCTTTGCTAGAGATGTCACTAGCGGGAGCTACGAGCAGTACTTC. The rearrangement joins TRBV20-1 to TRBJ2-7; 11 nucleotides align to TRBD2. The length of the CDR3 is 15 residues. Germline-derived CDR1 and CDR2 are DFQATT and SNEGSKA (reference sequence).

A word on this clonotype: Since a much larger clone is just one base distant, this may be a read error. Because the CDR3 is missing its conserved closing phenylalanine or tryptophan, this is likely a read error. The gene calls are TRBV10-1 and TRBJ2-1, with 11 nucleotides matching TRBD1. V lost 5 bases, J lost 3 bases, and 3 bases stayed unmatched. The CDR3 sequence is 15 residues long. Germline V gene lookup returns CDR1 WNHNN and CDR2 SYGVQD (reference sequence). DNA of the CDR3: TGCGCCAGCAGTCGGGGACAGGGGGTCTACAATGAGCAGTTCTAC. It translates to CASSRGQGVYNEQFY.

This clonotype was seen repeatedly, ten times or more. The chain joins TRBV20-1 to TRBJ2-2; D is ambiguous. The length of the CDR3 is 14 residues. The germline V gene has CDR1 DFQATT and CDR2 SNEGSKA (reference sequence). Between the trimmed V and J ends, which lost 7 bases and 0 bases, there was a span of 12 bases. This chain's CDR3 is CSGVDGSNTGELFF. CDR3 coding DNA: TGCAGTGGGGTCGACGGTTCGAACACCGGGGAGCTGTTTTTT.

This clonotype was counted a few times. V gene TRBV12-3 or TRBV12-4 combines with J gene TRBJ1-3; the D is unclear. Between the trimmed V and J ends, which lost 3 bases and 8 bases, there was a span of 11 bases. CDR3 length: 13 amino acids. This CDR3 is CASSLSAGDTIYF. The CDR3 region has the DNA TGTGCCAGCAGTTTGTCCGCCGGAGACACCATATATTTT.

This clonotype was seen many times. The chain joins TRBV5-1 to TRBJ1-2; possibly TRBD1 for D (6 bases). There are 12 residues in the CDR3. V lost 4 bases and J 11 bases, leaving 15 bases between the germline ends. Germline CDR1 is SGHRS and CDR2 is YFSETQ. The CDR3 reads CASSTGQRGYTF. The CDR3 region has the DNA TGCGCCAGCAGCACCGGACAGAGGGGGTACACCTTC.

This clonotype was recorded at least ten times. The chain carries TRBV4-3 and TRBJ1-6, with D possibly matching TRBD1 (5 bases). The CDR3 extends over 14 amino acids. Looked up from germline, CDR1 is LGHNA and CDR2 is YSLEER. Trimming cost V 1 base and J 6 bases, with 7 bases left between them. In DNA, the CDR3 is TGCGCCAGCAGCCAAGGACAGTTTAATTCACCCCTCCACTTT. Translating gives CASSQGQFNSPLHF.

There are a few counts of this clonotype. The V call is TRBV24-1, the J call TRBJ2-6; D gene unclear. Germline V lookup: CDR1 KGHDR, CDR2 SFDVKD. This CDR3 region has 15 residues. The germline V and J ends were trimmed by 7 bases and 0 bases, with 9 bases remaining between them. CDR3 in DNA: TGTGCCACCAGGGACGGAAGCTCTGGGGCCAACGTCCTGACTTTC. Protein sequence: CATRDGSSGANVLTF.

In this sample, this clonotype turned up once. The chain combines TRBV6-2 or TRBV6-3 with TRBJ2-5, with 9 nucleotides matching TRBD2. This CDR3 has 15 amino acids. Germline V lookup: CDR1 MNHEY, CDR2 SVGEGT. Trimming took 7 bases from V and 5 from J; bases not matched to a gene: 11. CDR3 nucleotides: TGTGCCAGCACCAAAAGCGGGGGGTGGGTGGAGACCCAGTACTTC. Translated: CASTKSGGWVETQYF.

This clonotype was recorded at least ten times. The V gene is TRBV12-3 or TRBV12-4, the J gene TRBJ1-5; no clear D gene. CDR3 length: 13 amino acids. Deletions cut 3 bases from V and 7 bases from J, with 10 bases between. CDR3 residues: CASSFKVWQPQHF. The CDR3 region has the DNA TGTGCCAGCAGTTTCAAGGTTTGGCAGCCCCAGCATTTT.

The V call is TRBV28, the J call TRBJ1-5, with D possibly matching TRBD1 (6 bases). This CDR3 spans 13 amino acids. CDR1 MDHEN and CDR2 SYDVKM come from the germline V gene. V dropped 7 bases and J dropped 1 base, with 8 bases sitting between them. DNA of the CDR3: TGTGCCAGCAATCAGGGGAGCAATCAGCCCCAGCATTTT. It codes for CASNQGSNQPQHF.

The V gene is TRBV7-2, the J gene TRBJ2-5; maybe TRBD1 (6 bases). CDR3 length equals 13 residues. Trimming stripped 8 bases from V and 5 bases from J, with 15 bases between. Germline loops: CDR1 SGHTA, CDR2 FQGNSA. The CDR3 loop reads CASESQGRETQYF. DNA for the CDR3: TGTGCCAGCGAATCACAGGGCCGGGAGACCCAGTACTTC.

The chain couples TRBV6-1 to TRBJ2-3, with D tentatively TRBD1 or TRBD2 (5 bases each). The CDR3 contains 15 residues. The V gene's germline CDR1 is MNHNS and CDR2 SASEGT. Trimming stripped 1 base from V and 6 bases from J, with 14 bases between. CDR3 region: CASSEVEGLADTQYF. The CDR3 DNA sequence: TGTGCCAGCAGTGAAGTAGAGGGGTTAGCGGATACGCAGTATTTT.

The rearrangement links TRBV25-1 to TRBJ2-3; D gene unclear. Germline CDR1 and CDR2: MGHDK and SYGVNS. Trimming took 0 bases from V and 2 from J, leaving 9 bases between them. This CDR3 contains 15 residues. CDR3 protein: CASSEYVGTTDTQYF. The CDR3 DNA reads TGTGCCAGCAGTGAATATGTGGGAACCACAGATACGCAGTATTTT. Complete variable domain (other parts from reference TRBV25-1 and TRBJ2-3): EADIYQTPRYLVIGTGKKITLECSQTMGHDKMYWYQQDPGMELHLIHYSYGVNSTEKGDLSSESTVSRIRTEHFPLTLESARPSHTSQYLCASSEYVGTTDTQYFGPGTRLTVL.

This clonotype was observed a handful of times. The chain couples TRBV30 to TRBJ2-5; D not certain. The CDR3 runs to 11 residues. Between the trimmed V and J ends, which lost 1 base and 4 bases, there was a span of 4 bases. CDR1 GTSNPN and CDR2 SVGIG come from the germline V gene (reference sequence). CDR3 sequence (DNA): TGTGCCTGGAGTGGGGGAGAGACCCAGTACTTC. Translated, it gives CAWSGGETQYF.

The chain joins TRBV28 to TRBJ1-6; 7 positions match TRBD1. CDR1 and CDR2 from the germline V gene are MDHEN and SYDVKM. The V gene end was trimmed by 3 bases and the J gene end by 7 bases; junction bases not matched to a gene: 3. The CDR3 sequence is 14 residues long. In DNA, the CDR3 is TGTGCCAGCAGTTTCGTCAGGGGGAATTCACCCCTCCACTTT. Residues: CASSFVRGNSPLHF.